The text below deals with one T cell receptor (beta chain). Profiled with immunoSEQ multiplex PCR; TCRdb holds only in-frame clones, not every one. The repertoire has about 200,000 clones, 89% of them found once; the top ten carry around 6%. V gave up 3 bases and J gave up 5 bases, with 10 bases separating them. The length of the CDR3 is 13 residues. This entry comes from a study of blood T cell repertoires in COVID-19. The source is a man in his 60s who had recovered from COVID-19. The chain has TRBV12-3 or TRBV12-4 and TRBJ1-2, with D possibly matching TRBD1 (5 bases). The specimen sequenced was peripheral blood. CDR3 protein: CASSFDSRYGYTF. The CDR3, as DNA: TGTGCCAGCAGTTTCGACAGCCGATATGGCTACACCTTC.